The clone carrying this T cell receptor (beta chain) was recorded many times. The data derive from a study of T cells in Graves' hyperthyroidism and ophthalmopathy. Amplification targeted TCR beta CDR3 regions from RNA transcripts. Using the HTBI primer set, a first-round RT-PCR was run on the TCR CDR3. TCRdb independently ran MiXCR on the multiplex PCR reads; one entry per CDR3 protein. The sample holds about 640,000 distinct CDR3 sequences; about 45% are singletons and the top ten take approximately 6.8%. Trimming stripped 8 bases from V and 3 bases from J, with 17 bases between. Germline V gene data show CDR1 as SNHLY and CDR2 as FYNNEI. The CDR3 runs 14 residues.

The sequence was collected from an adult man with Graves' disease, either hyperthyroidism or ophthalmopathy (not recorded which). The gene calls are TRBV2 and TRBJ2-7; D is perhaps TRBD1 (6 bases). Input material: peripheral blood or thyroid tissue (not recorded which). DNA for the CDR3: TGTGCCAGCGTTATGGACAGAGCGTACTACGAGCAGTACTTC. It yields the protein CASVMDRAYYEQYF.